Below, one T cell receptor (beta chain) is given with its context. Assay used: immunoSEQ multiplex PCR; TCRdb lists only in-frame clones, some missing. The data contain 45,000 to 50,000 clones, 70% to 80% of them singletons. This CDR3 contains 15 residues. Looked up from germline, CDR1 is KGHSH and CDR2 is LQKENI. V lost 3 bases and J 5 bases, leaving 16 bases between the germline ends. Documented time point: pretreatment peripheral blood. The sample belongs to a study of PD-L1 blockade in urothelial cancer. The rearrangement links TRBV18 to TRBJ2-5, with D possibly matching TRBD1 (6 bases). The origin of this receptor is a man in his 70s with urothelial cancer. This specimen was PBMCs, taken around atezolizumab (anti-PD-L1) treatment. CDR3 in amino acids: CASSPSQDREETQYF. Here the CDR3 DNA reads TGTGCCAGCTCACCTAGTCAGGACAGAGAGGAGACCCAGTACTTC.